A selection of T cell receptor beta chains follows, all from one sample in a study of OX40 agonist ivuxolimab in advanced cancers. Only in-frame clones appear in the TCRdb table, and some are missing; sequencing was by immunoSEQ multiplex PCR. The sample has tens of thousands of clones; just under 90% are singletons. The sample here was CD4+ or CD8+ T cells sorted from blood, taken in a trial of the OX40 agonist ivuxolimab. These receptors all come from an adult with an advanced solid tumor such as melanoma, head and neck, liver or kidney cancer. CDR3s include the opening cysteine and the closing phenylalanine or tryptophan. D genes are given only for firm matches. Clone size appears in some rows only: once, few, many, or a class for an expanded clone.

size,J,V,D,CDR3,DNA
NA,TRBJ2-3,TRBV2,NA,CASRGTSHSTDTQYF,TGTGCCAGCAGGGGTACTAGCCACAGCACAGATACGCAGTATTTT
NA,TRBJ1-1,TRBV7-2,NA,CASSISYMNTEAFF,TGTGCCAGCAGCATCTCATATATGAACACTGAAGCTTTCTTT
NA,TRBJ1-2,TRBV7-9,NA,CASSLASSGGAGYGYTF,TGTGCCAGCAGCTTAGCGTCTAGTGGGGGCGCGGGCTATGGCTACACCTTC
NA,TRBJ2-1,TRBV10-3,TRBD2,CAIRDPTGTSGSNEQFF,TGTGCCATCAGGGACCCTACCGGGACTAGCGGGAGCAATGAGCAGTTCTTC
NA,TRBJ2-2,TRBV7-2,NA,CASSSVRTGELFF,TGTGCCAGCAGCTCTGTGAGAACCGGGGAGCTGTTTTTT
NA,TRBJ1-3,TRBV28,NA,CASRGRDSGNTIYF,TGTGCCAGCAGGGGGCGGGACTCTGGAAACACCATATATTTT
once,TRBJ2-5,TRBV20-1,NA,CSARPEETQYF,TGCAGTGCTCGCCCTGAGGAGACCCAGTACTTC
NA,TRBJ2-3,TRBV7-3,TRBD1,CASSFTGVNTDTQYF,TGTGCCAGCAGCTTCACAGGGGTGAACACAGATACGCAGTATTTT
few,TRBJ1-5,TRBV18,NA,CASSPERGRQPQHF,TGTGCCAGCTCACCAGAGAGGGGCCGTCAGCCCCAGCATTTT
NA,TRBJ2-1,TRBV18,TRBD1,CASSERTGGTNKLYNEQFF,TGTGCCAGCTCAGAGCGGACAGGGGGTACCAACAAACTATACAATGAGCAGTTCTTC
NA,TRBJ2-2,TRBV29-1,NA,CSVELGRGGTGELFF,TGCAGCGTTGAACTTGGGCGGGGAGGAACCGGGGAGCTGTTTTTT
NA,TRBJ1-3,TRBV7-9,NA,CASSLGPGAGNTIYF,TGTGCCAGCAGCTTAGGGCCGGGGGCTGGAAACACCATATATTTT
few,TRBJ2-3,TRBV7-9,NA,CASSLRRGQDRYGTQYF,TGTGCCAGCAGCTTAAGGAGGGGCCAGGATAGGTATGGGACGCAGTATTTT
NA,TRBJ1-2,TRBV18,NA,CASSPLGLGENYGYTF,TGTGCCAGCTCACCACTCGGTTTGGGGGAGAACTATGGCTACACCTTC
NA,TRBJ2-7,TRBV6-5,TRBD2,CASRTSDYEQYF,TGTGCCAGCAGGACTAGCGACTACGAGCAGTACTTC
NA,TRBJ2-7,TRBV7-3,TRBD2,CASRIGPGLAEYEQYF,TGTGCCAGCAGGATTGGACCGGGACTAGCGGAATACGAGCAGTACTTC
NA,TRBJ1-2,TRBV15,NA,CATSKEEIYGYTF,TGTGCCACCAGCAAAGAGGAGATCTATGGCTACACCTTC
NA,TRBJ2-1,TRBV2,TRBD2,CASSVRLAFFSEQFF,TGTGCCAGCAGTGTCCGACTAGCGTTTTTCAGTGAGCAGTTCTTC
NA,TRBJ2-1,TRBV10-3,TRBD2,CAIKGREGVDEQFF,TGTGCCATCAAAGGGCGGGAGGGGGTGGATGAGCAGTTCTTC
once,TRBJ1-2,TRBV5-4,TRBD1,CASSPGTVNYGYTF,TGTGCCAGCAGCCCCGGGACAGTAAACTATGGCTACACCTTC
few,TRBJ2-7,TRBV11-2,TRBD1,CASSLQGVQGYEQYF,TGTGCCAGCAGCTTACAAGGGGTACAGGGGTACGAGCAGTACTTC
once,TRBJ1-5,TRBV5-6,NA,CASSLSGRKSNQPQHF,TGTGCCAGCAGCTTGTCGGGGAGAAAAAGCAATCAGCCCCAGCATTTT
NA,TRBJ2-6,TRBV6-5,NA,CASSSPRSGANVLTF,TGTGCCAGCAGTTCCCCCCGCTCTGGGGCCAACGTCCTGACTTTC
NA,TRBJ2-1,TRBV18,TRBD1,CASSPTGPLGQGAIRFF,TGTGCCAGCTCACCGACTGGCCCCCTGGGACAGGGGGCGATCCGGTTCTTC